This T cell receptor (beta chain) came from a study of CD8+ T cells in alopecia areata (dated by TCRdb to between 2018 and 2020). For context, the study as a whole: The study used high-throughput TCRbeta sequencing to examine T cell clonal expansion in alopecia areata, in both the C3H/HeJ mouse model and human patients. RNA was obtained with the PAXgene miRNA kit for fixed scalp, the miRNeasy kit for PBMCs, and the RNeasy kit for mouse skin. TCRbeta CDR3 regions were amplified by immunoSEQ multiplex PCR using 35 Vbeta forward and 13 Jbeta reverse primers. Human TCRbeta sequencing covered scalp tissue and sorted CD4+ and CD8+ peripheral blood T cells from patchy and totalis/universalis alopecia areata patients and healthy controls. Scalp clonality was compared across normal scalp (n=4), patchy alopecia areata scalp (n=8), and alopecia totalis/universalis scalp (n=8).

CDR1 is given as PRHDT and CDR2 as FYEKMQ, both from the germline V gene (reference sequence). The trim is 1 base for V and 5 bases for J, with a gap of 17 bases between the germline ends. The CDR3 runs 16 amino acids, cysteine and phenylalanine included. The only DNA kept is the CDR3, 48 bases in frame from the first base. Details on this clone: What antigen it recognizes has not been identified. The record has no base qualities; no much larger clone is one base away.

PBMCs were separated by density centrifugation and stained for CD3, CD4 and CD8, after which CD4+ and CD8+ T cells were sorted on a FACSAria. Scalp biopsies and blood samples were provided by unaffected controls. Broad study findings and their caveats: Shared TCR sequences between patients were less evident than in mice, which may be partly attributable to HLA diversity in the patient population. Compared with normal scalp, lesional scalp, particularly in alopecia totalis/universalis, had higher clonality and more expanded CD8+ clones, which suggests antigenic drive. Unlike mouse skin, which is dominated by gammadelta T cells, normal human skin has resident alphabeta T cells that are also sequenced, and this complicates analysis of the scalp TCR repertoire.

Libraries were built with the immunoSEQ multiplex PCR assay. For TCR sequencing, RNA was extracted from every sample and reverse transcribed into cDNA to serve as template. First-strand cDNA was synthesized using SuperScript III with a 2:1 mix of oligo-dT and random hexamers. A synthetic immune receptor repertoire was used to assess amplification bias, and residual bias was removed computationally. In the original analysis: Raw reads were preprocessed to remove errors, and CDR3 was defined according to IMGT conventions as the region from the conserved cysteine to phenylalanine. Clonality was computed by normalizing Shannon entropy by log2 of the number of productive unique TCRs and subtracting the result from 1. Scalp TCRbeta sequences were cross-referenced with sorted blood CD4 and CD8 repertoires so that the CD4 or CD8 identity of scalp clones could be inferred. TCRdb took this table from immuneACCESS and kept in-frame rearrangements with V and J called. Such tables lack part of the clones; where checked against another copy, unresolved V genes explain under half of the gap, and the rest is unexplained. V, J and clone size derive from that table, while D and trimming were established from the DNA sequence. The sample yields some 200,000 clones; more than 50% were counted once. Approximately 4.9% of the sample belongs to the ten largest clones.

The TCR was taken from a human donor in good health. The chain is assembled from TRBV13 and TRBJ2-5, and perhaps TRBD1 as D gene, on 5 matching bases. Specimen: CD8+ T cells sorted from blood. The DNA is TGTGCCAGCAGCTTAGACCTGGGGCCCGCGGAGGAGACCCAGTACTTC. It translates to CASSLDLGPAEETQYF.